A single T cell receptor (beta chain) is shown here with its context. What it recognizes is unknown. This specimen belongs to a study of cytomegalovirus exposure and HLA in healthy donors. Looking at the study overall: It was reported in a later analysis that the 90 to 150 validation repertoires used the same platform as the 650 to 800 first-cohort repertoires. Points from the study as a whole: Subsequent analysis showed first-cohort TCR clusters tending to co-occur in 120 or so validation repertoires.

Assay used: immunoSEQ multiplex PCR; TCRdb lists only in-frame clones, some missing. The profile shows approximately 60,000 clones, over 90% of them singletons. This receptor was taken from a woman aged 18-30 years in good health and CMV-seronegative. The material sequenced was PBMCs.

The CDR3 loop reads CASSESGYGYTF. CDR3 sequence (DNA): TGTGCCAGCAGTGAATCAGGGTATGGCTACACCTTC. This chain links TRBV2 with TRBJ1-2, with TRBD1 as a possible D gene (5 bases). The germline gives CDR1 SNHLY, CDR2 FYNNEI. V lost 2 bases to trimming and J lost 5 bases, with 6 bases between them. There are 12 residues in the CDR3.